These 24 T cell receptor beta chains share one sample of origin, sequenced in a study of T-cell memory formation after mild COVID-19. MiXCR, applied by TCRdb to the 5' RACE reads, yields one record per CDR3 protein. The sample shows about 270,000 distinct CDR3 sequences, around 15% of them seen only once. The specimen was PBMCs or a T cell subset sorted from them (not recorded which). These receptors were collected from a young man who had mild COVID-19 (a few samples of this study predate the infection). Cell type and time point are not known.

The V and J genes are TRBV20-1 and TRBJ1-1; 7 bases map to TRBD1. This CDR3 region has 13 residues. CDR1 and CDR2 (germline): DFQATT, SNEGSKA (reference sequence). Trimming removed 6 bases from V and 0 bases from J; junction bases left unmatched: 4. The CDR3 sequence: CSAHRGMNTEAFF. The CDR3 DNA reads TGCAGTGCCCACAGGGGAATGAACACTGAAGCTTTCTTT.

This clonotype was seen at least ten times. The chain combines TRBV4-2 with TRBJ1-2; D unresolved. The V end lost 0 bases, the J end lost 4 bases, and 9 bases lay between the germline ends. CDR3 size: 14 residues. CDR1 LGHNA and CDR2 YNFKEQ come from the germline V gene. The CDR3 protein is CASSQDWGGYGYTF. In nucleotides, the CDR3 is TGTGCCAGCAGCCAAGACTGGGGTGGCTATGGCTACACCTTC.

Ten or more counts support this clonotype. The chain couples TRBV5-5 to TRBJ1-3; D might be TRBD1 (5 bases). CDR1 is SGHKS and CDR2 is YYEKEE in the germline V gene (reference sequence). CDR3 length equals 15 residues. With 7 bases removed from V and 6 bases from J, the gap between germline ends came to 20 bases. In DNA form, the CDR3 reads TGTGCCAGCCACCAATCGGGGACCCCTATAAACACCATATATTTT. Protein sequence: CASHQSGTPINTIYF.

V gene TRBV7-2 combines with J gene TRBJ2-3; 7 positions match TRBD2. The CDR3 loop spans 18 amino acids. The V and J ends lost 2 bases and 2 bases, in that order; junction bases with no gene match: 13. The germline V gene has CDR1 SGHTA and CDR2 FQGNSA. The CDR3 protein is CASSLIWGRLAHTDTQYF. The CDR3, as DNA: TGTGCCAGCAGCTTAATTTGGGGAAGACTAGCTCACACAGATACGCAGTATTTT.

This clonotype has at least ten counts. The J gene is TRBJ1-3, the V gene TRBV20-1; D is ambiguous. Trimming removed 2 bases from V and 2 bases from J, with 13 bases in between. Germline CDR1 DFQATT, CDR2 SNEGSKA (reference sequence). The CDR3 covers 15 residues. The CDR3 is CSARRSLVPGNTIYF. The CDR3 bases are TGCAGTGCTAGACGGTCACTTGTCCCTGGAAACACCATATATTTT.

This clonotype was counted only a few times. The chain carries TRBV5-1 and TRBJ1-1; D is ambiguous. Germline V gene data show CDR1 as SGHRS and CDR2 as YFSETQ. V lost 0 bases and J lost 8, with 14 bases in between. This CDR3 region has 14 residues. The CDR3 coding sequence is TGCGCCAGCAGCTTGGTATGGCAGTCCAGGGAAGCTTTCTTT. Translating gives CASSLVWQSREAFF.

The J gene is TRBJ1-4, the V gene TRBV7-2; 10 positions agree with TRBD1. Germline CDR1 reads SGHTA; CDR2 reads FQGNSA. This CDR3 is 15 amino acids long. With V trimmed by 5 bases and J by 5 bases, 5 bases remained unmatched. The CDR3 DNA reads TGTGCCAGCAGCCTTGACAGGGGGCGAAATGAAAAACTGTTTTTT. Protein product: CASSLDRGRNEKLFF.

There are many counts of this clonotype. The chain uses TRBV4-3 and TRBJ1-5, with a possible D match to TRBD1 (5 bases). V lost 4 bases to trimming and J lost 5 bases, with 15 bases between them. The CDR3 is made up of 15 amino acids. The germline V gene encodes CDR1 LGHNA and CDR2 YSLEER. CDR3 amino acids: CASSLSLGPYQPQHF. The CDR3 nucleotides read TGCGCCAGCAGCCTCTCTCTGGGACCTTATCAGCCCCAGCATTTT.

The V call is TRBV7-2, the J call TRBJ1-1; D might be TRBD1 (5 bases). There are 14 residues in the CDR3. V was clipped by 7 bases and J by 2 bases, with 14 bases between them. The germline V gene has CDR1 SGHTA and CDR2 FQGNSA. The CDR3 protein is CASTAAGINTEAFF. In DNA, the CDR3 is TGTGCCAGCACTGCAGCAGGGATTAACACTGAAGCTTTCTTT.

This clonotype was observed a handful of times. The V call is TRBV5-1, the J call TRBJ2-6; 7 bases are shared with TRBD2. The CDR3 extends over 18 amino acids. Germline V gene data show CDR1 as SGHRS and CDR2 as YFSETQ. V was pared by 4 bases and J by 0 bases, with 10 bases of the junction left unmatched. Here the CDR3 reads CASSPAGDPSSGANVLTF. In nucleotides, the CDR3 is TGCGCCAGCAGCCCGGCGGGGGATCCGAGCTCTGGGGCCAACGTCCTGACTTTC.

This clonotype has only a few counts. V and J are TRBV9 and TRBJ2-7; maybe TRBD2 (5 bases). Germline assignment: CDR1 SGDLS and CDR2 YYNGEE. The CDR3 loop spans 16 amino acids. The germline V and J ends were trimmed by 1 base and 5 bases, with 19 bases remaining between them. CDR3 bases: TGTGCCAGCAGCGTAAATCAGCGGAGTGGTCCCAACGAGCAGTACGTC. Amino acids: CASSVNQRSGPNEQYV.

This clonotype was seen only a few times. The chain carries TRBV2 and TRBJ2-7; TRBD1 agrees at 8 bases. CDR1 SNHLY and CDR2 FYNNEI come from the germline V gene. V dropped 7 bases and J dropped 5; count of bases not matched to a gene: 10. This CDR3 region has 14 residues. CDR3 protein: CASKGRTGNHEQYF. In nucleotides, the CDR3 is TGTGCCAGCAAAGGACGGACAGGGAACCACGAGCAGTACTTC.

This clonotype was seen more than once but under ten times. The chain uses TRBV7-9 and TRBJ2-1; D remains unclear. Trimming took off 4 bases at V and 3 bases at J, with 10 bases between the two ends. The CDR3 has 14 residues. Germline V lookup: CDR1 SEHNR, CDR2 FQNEAQ (reference sequence). The CDR3 loop is CASSYLSGYNEQFF. CDR3 in DNA: TGTGCCAGCAGCTACCTTTCAGGCTACAATGAGCAGTTCTTC.

This clonotype was counted ten times or more. V is TRBV6-4 and J is TRBJ2-1, with no clear D. Germline V lookup: CDR1 MRHNA, CDR2 SNTAGT. Between the trimmed V and J ends, which lost 2 bases and 2 bases, there was a span of 10 bases. The CDR3 has 15 amino acids. The CDR3 region is CASSDGTDPYNEQFF. The CDR3 DNA follows: TGTGCCAGCAGTGACGGCACGGACCCCTACAATGAGCAGTTCTTC.

This clonotype was detected many times. The chain recombines TRBV7-6 with TRBJ2-1; D remains ambiguous. Trimming cost V 5 bases and J 5 bases, with 7 bases left between them. The CDR3 runs 12 residues. Germline CDR1 and CDR2: SGHVS and FNYEAQ. CDR3 protein: CASSLVHNEQFF. The CDR3 coding sequence is TGTGCCAGCAGCCTGGTACACAATGAGCAGTTCTTC.

The J gene is TRBJ2-5, the V gene TRBV30; no reliable D call. CDR1 is GTSNPN and CDR2 is SVGIG in the germline V gene (reference sequence). The CDR3 has 11 amino acids. The ends were cut back, 0 bases at V and 4 bases at J, with 3 bases in the middle. The CDR3 loop reads CAWSVLETQYF. The CDR3, as DNA: TGTGCCTGGAGTGTACTAGAGACCCAGTACTTC. Looking up the rest from reference TRBV30 and TRBJ2-5 gives the full variable domain: SQTIHQWPATLVQPVGSPLSLECTVEGTSNPNLYWYRQAAGRGLQLLFYSVGIGQISSEVPQNLSASRPQDRQFILSSKKLLLSDSGFYLCAWSVLETQYFGPGTRLLVL.

This clonotype was recorded at least ten times. The chain is built from TRBV5-1 and TRBJ2-3; a weak D match, TRBD2 (5 bases). The CDR3 consists of 14 residues. Trimming took 0 bases from V and 1 from J, leaving 6 bases between them. Germline CDR1 SGHRS, CDR2 YFSETQ. The CDR3 sequence is CASSLERGTDTQYF. For the CDR3, the DNA is TGCGCCAGCAGCTTGGAGAGGGGCACAGATACGCAGTATTTT.

The rearrangement uses TRBV9 and TRBJ2-5; 9 positions agree with TRBD2. V trimming: 3 bases; J trimming: 0 bases; junction bases outside the gene matches: 3. The CDR3 sequence is 15 residues long. Germline CDR1 and CDR2: SGDLS and YYNGEE. CDR3: CASSASGGYQETQYF. The CDR3 nucleotides read TGTGCCAGCAGCGCCAGCGGGGGGTACCAAGAGACCCAGTACTTC.

This clonotype was picked up a small number of times. The rearrangement uses TRBV10-2 and TRBJ1-1, with TRBD1 identical over 7 bases. The CDR3 loop spans 14 amino acids. V dropped 11 bases and J dropped 5; count of bases not matched to a gene: 14. Germline values: CDR1 WSHSY, CDR2 SAAADI. Written as DNA, the CDR3 is TGCGCCTCGGGGAAGGGGGCGGCTAGGACTGAAGCTTTCTTT. This encodes CASGKGAARTEAFF.

The J gene is TRBJ1-6, the V gene TRBV7-2; tentative D call: TRBD1 (5 bases). Trimming cost V 2 bases and J 9 bases, with 11 bases left between them. CDR1 is SGHTA and CDR2 is FQGNSA in the germline V gene. The CDR3 extends over 14 amino acids. CDR3 residues: CASSLKLGVSPLHF. The CDR3 DNA reads TGTGCCAGCAGCTTAAAGCTGGGGGTTTCACCCCTCCACTTT.

Ten or more counts support this clonotype. The genes are TRBV5-1 and TRBJ2-5; TRBD1 matches 7 bases. The V gene's germline CDR1 is SGHRS and CDR2 YFSETQ. This CDR3 region has 13 residues. Trimming cost V 3 bases and J 5 bases; bases outside gene matches: 4. CDR3 residues: CASSSTGPETQYF. DNA for the CDR3: TGCGCCAGCAGCTCGACAGGGCCGGAGACCCAGTACTTC.

The chain couples TRBV13 to TRBJ2-5; weak D call: TRBD1 (5 bases). This CDR3 spans 13 amino acids. Trimming pared 5 bases from V and 3 bases from J, leaving 10 bases between. CDR1 PRHDT and CDR2 FYEKMQ come from the germline V gene (reference sequence). CDR3 coding DNA: TGTGCCAGCAGCCACCGCAGGGAAGAGACCCAGTACTTC. This encodes CASSHRREETQYF.

This clonotype occurred a few times. This chain connects TRBV20-1 to TRBJ2-3, with D perhaps TRBD1 (6 bases). This CDR3 has 14 amino acids. V lost 0 bases and J lost 2, with 9 bases in between. Germline assignment: CDR1 DFQATT and CDR2 SNEGSKA (reference sequence). Here the CDR3 reads CSARDTGPTDTQYF. The CDR3 DNA reads TGCAGTGCTAGAGATACAGGGCCCACAGATACGCAGTATTTT.

This clonotype has a count of ten or more. The chain recombines TRBV27 with TRBJ1-5; D may be TRBD1 (5 bases). V dropped 2 bases and J dropped 2 bases, with 10 bases sitting between them. The germline V gene has CDR1 MNHEY and CDR2 SMNVEV (reference sequence). The CDR3 has 15 amino acids. CDR3 in DNA: TGTGCCAGCAGTTTACGGGGGGGTGGCAATCAGCCCCAGCATTTT. It specifies CASSLRGGGNQPQHF.